Shown below are 26 T cell receptor beta chains from a single sample sequenced in a study of CD8 T cells in ankylosing spondylitis. The study's findings and limits: A motif in TCR beta, a set of under ten highly homologous variants, appeared characteristic of ankylosing spondylitis blood.

TCRdb analysed the 5' RACE reads with MiXCR anew, one entry per CDR3 protein. The sample lists about 540,000 distinct CDR3 sequences; 10% to 15% were seen once. What these receptors recognize is not known. The sequencing sample was made of blood, either unsorted or a sorted T cell fraction (not recorded which). These receptors all stem from a male donor with ankylosing spondylitis.

This rearrangement joins TRBV14 to TRBJ2-1; 7 nucleotides match TRBD1. This CDR3 spans 18 amino acids. With 2 bases clipped from V and 5 bases from J, the junction kept 15 bases outside the gene matches. Germline V gives CDR1 SGHDN, CDR2 FVKESK. CDR3 coding DNA: TGTGCCAGCAGCCAAATTCAGACAGGGCGTTCTTGGGACAATGAGCAGTTCTTC. Translating gives CASSQIQTGRSWDNEQFF.

The table lists this clonotype with a few counts. The chain joins TRBV29-1 to TRBJ2-2; D call uncertain. Trimming left V 2 bases short and J 3 bases short, with 4 bases between. The CDR3 spans 12 residues. Germline assignment: CDR1 SQVTM and CDR2 ANQGSEA. Written as DNA, the CDR3 is TGCAGCGTTGAAAGGTACACCGGGGAGCTGTTTTTT. This codes for CSVERYTGELFF.

This clonotype showed up just a few times. This chain uses TRBV29-1 with TRBJ2-7; 7 nucleotides match TRBD1. The CDR3 totals 14 residues. Germline V lookup: CDR1 SQVTM, CDR2 ANQGSEA. J was trimmed by 2 bases and V by 7 bases; bases with no gene match: 11. CDR3 sequence: CSASGQGVPYEQYF. The CDR3 DNA reads TGCAGCGCCTCGGGGCAGGGGGTTCCCTACGAGCAGTACTTC.

This clonotype came up a few times. V and J are TRBV7-9 and TRBJ2-3; D remains unclear. Trimming removed 4 bases from V and 4 bases from J, with 18 bases in between. CDR1 is SEHNR, CDR2 FQNEAQ, per germline (reference sequence). There are 16 residues in the CDR3. CDR3 sequence reads: CASSSRSIVSSDTQYF. CDR3 sequence (DNA): TGTGCCAGCAGCTCCCGCTCGATCGTGAGCTCAGATACGCAGTATTTT.

This rearrangement joins TRBV3-1 to TRBJ2-1; unclear D gene. Germline values: CDR1 LGHDT, CDR2 YNNKEL (reference sequence). V shed 2 bases and J shed 6 bases, with 5 bases lying between them. The CDR3 consists of 12 residues. CDR3 sequence (DNA): TGTGCCAGCAGCCAACTAAGCAATGAGCAGTTCTTC. Protein product: CASSQLSNEQFF.

There are a few counts of this clonotype. V and J are TRBV20-1 and TRBJ2-1; either TRBD1 or TRBD2 may supply D (5 bases each). The germline gives CDR1 DFQATT, CDR2 SNEGSKA (reference sequence). This CDR3 has 13 residues. Trimming took off 4 bases at V and 8 bases at J, with 15 bases between the two ends. The CDR3 is CSAIWDEGYEQFF. CDR3 coding DNA: TGCAGTGCTATCTGGGACGAGGGTTATGAGCAGTTCTTC.

This clonotype was counted a few times. The chain has TRBV15 and TRBJ2-1; 7 bases fit TRBD1. The germline gives CDR1 LNHNV, CDR2 YYDKDF (reference sequence). This CDR3 is built from 15 residues. Trimming removed 6 bases from V and 3 bases from J; junction bases left unmatched: 8. CDR3 residues: CATRTSGTVYNEQFF. The CDR3 coding sequence is TGTGCCACCAGGACGTCCGGGACAGTCTACAATGAGCAGTTCTTC.

V gene TRBV27 combines with J gene TRBJ2-1, with 9 bases matching TRBD2. V lost 2 bases and J lost 4; bases outside the gene matches: 9. Germline V gene lookup returns CDR1 MNHEY and CDR2 SMNVEV (reference sequence). This CDR3 has 17 amino acids. CDR3 DNA sequence: TGTGCCAGCAGTTTAGGGCTAGCGGGAAAGTTATACAATGAGCAGTTCTTC. As protein: CASSLGLAGKLYNEQFF.

This clonotype was detected ten times or more. The chain joins TRBV7-2 to TRBJ2-3; TRBD1 might be the D (6 bases). V dropped 5 bases and J dropped 2 bases, with 11 bases sitting between them. Germline CDR1 SGHTA, CDR2 FQGNSA. This CDR3 comprises 14 residues. CDR3 bases: TGTGCCAGCAGCCTGGGACATTCCACAGATACGCAGTATTTT. This sequence encodes CASSLGHSTDTQYF.

This clonotype has only a few counts. The chain combines TRBV15 with TRBJ2-3, with TRBD1 matching over 8 bases. Per germline, CDR1 LNHNV and CDR2 YYDKDF (reference sequence). V gave up 9 bases and J gave up 3 bases; unmatched junction bases: 8. The CDR3 length is 14 residues. Here the CDR3 DNA reads TGTGCCACTAGGGACAGGATTAATACAGATACGCAGTATTTT. This encodes CATRDRINTDTQYF.

V is TRBV20-1 and J is TRBJ2-5; 7 bases are a match to TRBD2. The CDR3 runs 14 residues. V shed 3 bases and J 5 bases; nucleotides not matched to a gene: 9. Germline V gives CDR1 DFQATT, CDR2 SNEGSKA (reference sequence). The CDR3 sequence is CSARTLSGTETQYF. The CDR3 nucleotides read TGCAGTGCTAGGACCCTGAGCGGGACGGAGACCCAGTACTTC.

This clonotype has a handful of counts. This chain links TRBV5-6 with TRBJ2-1; 8 nucleotides align to TRBD2. Looked up from germline, CDR1 is SGHDT and CDR2 is YYEEEE. The trim removed 0 bases at V and 3 bases at J, leaving 8 bases unmatched. CDR3 size: 17 residues. CDR3 loop: CASSLGPGTRGYNEQFF. In nucleotides, the CDR3 is TGTGCCAGCAGCTTGGGTCCCGGGACTAGGGGCTACAATGAGCAGTTCTTC.

This clonotype was counted many times. This chain links TRBV5-1 with TRBJ2-3; 9 nucleotides agree with TRBD1. V gave up 4 bases and J gave up 3 bases; unmatched junction bases: 3. This CDR3 contains 14 residues. The germline V gene encodes CDR1 SGHRS and CDR2 YFSETQ. The CDR3 bases are TGCGCCAGCAGCAACGGACAGGGGACAGATACGCAGTATTTT. This codes for CASSNGQGTDTQYF. Full variable domain (outside the CDR3, taken from reference TRBV5-1 and TRBJ2-3): KAGVTQTPRYLIKTRGQQVTLSCSPISGHRSVSWYQQTPGQGLQFLFEYFSETQRNKGNFPGRFSGRQFSNSRSEMNVSTLELGDSALYLCASSNGQGTDTQYFGPGTRLTVL.

This clonotype was seen many times. The chain combines TRBV12-3 or TRBV12-4 with TRBJ1-6; 7 bases match TRBD1. The CDR3 totals 14 residues. The ends lost 5 bases at V and 8 bases at J; junction bases unmatched: 6. The CDR3 coding sequence is TGTGCCAGCAGTCCGCGACAGGGAGATTCACCCCTCCACTTT. As protein: CASSPRQGDSPLHF.

This clonotype has more than one count but fewer than ten. The rearrangement uses TRBV2 and TRBJ1-2; D is unresolved. The CDR3 spans 13 residues. V was cut by 7 bases and J by 4 bases, with 13 bases left in between. Looked up from germline, CDR1 is SNHLY and CDR2 is FYNNEI. The CDR3 bases are TGTGCCAGCACTTGGACTTCAGGCTATGGCTACACCTTC. Encoded protein: CASTWTSGYGYTF.

This sequence joins TRBV20-1 and TRBJ2-3; D might be TRBD2 (5 bases). The length of the CDR3 is 13 residues. The V gene's germline CDR1 is DFQATT and CDR2 SNEGSKA (reference sequence). V shed 8 bases and J shed 8 bases, with 20 bases lying between them. The CDR3 bases are TGCAGTTACCGGGATTTCATAGTCGGTACGCAGTATTTT. Its protein product is CSYRDFIVGTQYF.

The chain uses TRBV7-2 and TRBJ2-2; D ambiguous. V dropped 4 bases and J dropped 7 bases, with 10 bases sitting between them. This CDR3 contains 13 residues. CDR1 and CDR2 (germline): SGHTA, FQGNSA. The CDR3 is CASSSYGNGELFF. The CDR3 region has the DNA TGTGCCAGCAGCTCCTACGGAAACGGGGAGCTGTTTTTT.

The chain combines TRBV11-2 with TRBJ1-5, with 7 bases matching TRBD1. The CDR3 covers 15 residues. The V gene end was trimmed by 4 bases and the J gene end by 4 bases; junction bases not matched to a gene: 7. Germline-derived CDR1 and CDR2 are SGHAT and FQNNGV. This CDR3 is CASSSTGVRNQPQHF. The CDR3 DNA sequence: TGTGCCAGCAGCTCAACAGGGGTTAGAAATCAGCCCCAGCATTTT.

This clonotype was seen a handful of times. V is TRBV12-3 or TRBV12-4 and J is TRBJ1-1; no clear D gene. The ends were cut back, 7 bases at V and 8 bases at J, with 8 bases in the middle. The CDR3 is 10 residues long. For the CDR3, the DNA is TGTGCCAGCACTCCGGGGGAAGCTTTCTTT. It is translated as CASTPGEAFF.

The gene calls are TRBV7-8 and TRBJ2-4, with 11 bases identical to TRBD2. After removal of 5 bases from V and 2 bases from J, the junction contained 5 bases not matched to a gene. From germline, CDR1 is SGHVS and CDR2 FQNEAQ. The CDR3 covers 16 residues. CDR3 in amino acids: CASSLGTSGTKNIQYF. As DNA, the CDR3 is TGTGCCAGCAGCCTCGGGACTAGCGGAACCAAAAACATTCAGTACTTC.

This rearrangement joins TRBV7-2 to TRBJ2-2; no definite D call. The CDR3 consists of 13 residues. Deletions cut 0 bases from V and 7 bases from J, with 6 bases between. Germline lookup yields CDR1 SGHTA and CDR2 FQGNSA. The CDR3 reads CASSLATYGELFF. The CDR3, as DNA: TGTGCCAGCAGCTTAGCTACCTACGGGGAGCTGTTTTTT.

The V gene is TRBV7-2, the J gene TRBJ2-5, with D maybe TRBD1 (6 bases). There are 12 residues in the CDR3. V was shortened by 7 bases and J by 4 bases, with 10 bases between the two germline ends. Germline CDR1 and CDR2: SGHTA and FQGNSA. The CDR3 region is CASTTGLETQYF. CDR3 DNA: TGTGCCAGCACCACAGGGTTAGAGACCCAGTACTTC.

This clonotype was counted many times. The chain combines TRBV29-1 with TRBJ2-2; TRBD2 matches at 7 bases. Germline-derived CDR1 and CDR2 are SQVTM and ANQGSEA. V trimming: 2 bases; J trimming: 4 bases; junction bases outside the gene matches: 4. The CDR3 is 14 residues long. As DNA, the CDR3 is TGCAGCGTTGAACCTGGGGGGGGCACCGGGGAGCTGTTTTTT. Protein: CSVEPGGGTGELFF.

The chain recombines TRBV5-1 with TRBJ2-3, with D unclear. Trimming left V 4 bases short and J 0 bases short, with 15 bases between. The CDR3 extends over 16 amino acids. Germline V gene lookup returns CDR1 SGHRS and CDR2 YFSETQ. The CDR3 DNA is TGCGCCAGCAGCGCAGCGACAATGACTAGCACAGATACGCAGTATTTT. Translating it yields CASSAATMTSTDTQYF. The full variable domain, in which reference TRBV5-1 and TRBJ2-3 provide the parts outside the CDR3, is KAGVTQTPRYLIKTRGQQVTLSCSPISGHRSVSWYQQTPGQGLQFLFEYFSETQRNKGNFPGRFSGRQFSNSRSEMNVSTLELGDSALYLCASSAATMTSTDTQYFGPGTRLTVL.

This sequence joins TRBV29-1 and TRBJ1-2, with D maybe TRBD1 (5 bases). CDR1 is SQVTM, CDR2 ANQGSEA, per germline. V lost 6 bases and J 4 bases, leaving 18 bases between the germline ends. The CDR3 extends over 14 amino acids. DNA of the CDR3: TGCAGCGTGACCAGGGATAGGGTGTCCTATGGCTACACCTTC. Encoded protein: CSVTRDRVSYGYTF.

This clonotype appeared a few times. J is TRBJ2-7 and V is TRBV18; D gene unclear. From germline, CDR1 is KGHSH and CDR2 LQKENI. V lost 3 bases, J lost 4 bases, and 16 bases lay in between. CDR3 size: 15 residues. CDR3 region: CASSPPGRQGYEQYF. CDR3 DNA: TGTGCCAGCTCACCGCCAGGCCGCCAAGGGTACGAGCAGTACTTC.